This T cell receptor (beta chain) comes out of a study of shared clonotypes between healthy human individuals. In the source study's methods: ImmunoSEQ sequences covered only the junction and lacked quality scores; filtering therefore differed. Repertoires were generated with immunoSEQ multiplex PCR, while TCRdb's copy carries only in-frame clones and drops some. That table gives V, J and clone size, and the DNA gave D and trimming. The table has more than 1.2 million clones, approximately 98.5% seen once; the top ten hold about 0.34%. A CD45RA-negative memory subset and a CD45RA+ naive subset were separated from the CD4+ cells. The CDR3 loop spans 11 amino acids. The V end was cut by 7 bases, the J end by 3 bases, with 7 bases between. Germline assignment: CDR1 LNHDA and CDR2 SQIVND (reference sequence).

This clonotype was obtained from a man aged 25-45 years in good health. Sequenced input: naive CD4+ T cells sorted from blood. Regarding subset: CD45RA+ positively selected. V and J are TRBV19 and TRBJ2-7; no firm D call. CDR3 sequence reads: CASKGVYEQYF. The CDR3 nucleotides read TGTGCCAGTAAAGGAGTCTACGAGCAGTACTTC.